This T cell receptor beta chain was captured by sequencing in a study of identical twins. The V and J ends lost 4 bases and 6 bases, in that order; junction bases with no gene match: 7. Germline assignment: CDR1 SGHTA and CDR2 FQGTGA. The length of the CDR3 is 15 residues. Broader study findings: Sharing of beta out-of-frame sequences by twins showed a weaker excess. Conclusions were drawn cross-sectionally by statistical analysis, without following the same donors.

MiXCR, applied by TCRdb to the 5' RACE reads, yields one record per CDR3 protein. Found here are fewer than 900,000 distinct CDR3 sequences, about 20% of them singletons; the top ten hold under 15%. This clonotype came up a few times. Antigen specificity is unknown. These data also formed part of another study, on T cells expressing NK-cell markers. That work contributes: Seven sequenced donors out of eight were HCMV-seropositive, one seronegative. About 1.0-8% of CD8+ T cells in more than 5 donors belonged to dominant NKG2C+ clonotypes.

Input material: PBMCs. This rearrangement joins TRBV7-3 to TRBJ2-1; 9 nucleotides line up with TRBD1. The sequence came from a woman younger than 35 in good health. Here the CDR3 DNA reads TGTGCCAGCAGCTCCCGGGACAGGGTAGGCAATGAGCAGTTCTTC. This gives the protein CASSSRDRVGNEQFF.